This T cell receptor beta chain was identified during a study of T cell responses to AZD1222 COVID-19 vaccine. Study observations and caveats: The study found Spike-specific TCR breadth and depth rose after two AZD1222 doses. In all cases, repertoires were sampled only after the peak T cell response.

This clone was detected only once. Its target is not known. The CDR3 length is 16 residues. Losses at the gene ends were 8 bases for V and 6 bases for J; bases not matched to a gene: 16. Profiled with immunoSEQ multiplex PCR; TCRdb holds only in-frame clones, not every one. The sample includes about 140,000 clones, over 85% of them seen just once. Here the sequenced sample was peripheral blood, taken 28 days after the second AZD1222 dose. The genes are TRBV23-1 and TRBJ1-5; 7 bases map to TRBD1. TRBV23-1 falls under the ORF class, with uncertain function. The clonotype comes from an adult who received the AZD1222 COVID-19 vaccine. CDR3 sequence reads: CASYPPKTGKGQPQHF. In DNA, the CDR3 is TGCGCCAGCTACCCCCCGAAGACAGGGAAGGGTCAGCCCCAGCATTTT.